This passage covers 5 T cell receptor beta chains from one sample sequenced in a study of blood T cell repertoires in COVID-19. Some clones are missing from TCRdb's copy, which holds only in-frame ones; the method was immunoSEQ multiplex PCR. The sample holds some 190,000 clones, more than 75% seen once. The sample was PBMCs or T cells enriched from blood (not recorded which). The source is a woman between 50 and 59 years old with acute COVID-19.

The chain combines TRBV11-2 with TRBJ2-3, with TRBD2 as a possible D gene (5 bases). This CDR3 has 16 residues. Germline loops: CDR1 SGHAT, CDR2 FQNNGV. The V end lost 5 bases, the J end lost 1 base, and 16 bases lay between the germline ends. The CDR3 loop is CASSAGWTPGTDTQYF. DNA of the CDR3: TGTGCCAGCAGCGCCGGCTGGACTCCCGGCACAGATACGCAGTATTTT.

This clone is a singleton in its sample. The chain recombines TRBV6-2 or TRBV6-3 with TRBJ2-7; weak D call: TRBD1 (6 bases). This CDR3 has 15 residues. The germline V and J ends were trimmed by 2 bases and 4 bases, with 15 bases remaining between them. The germline gives CDR1 MNHEY, CDR2 SVGEGT. Here the CDR3 reads CASSYPGRGMYEQYV. The CDR3 DNA follows: TGTGCCAGCAGTTACCCCGGCAGGGGCATGTACGAGCAGTACGTC.

This chain connects TRBV14 to TRBJ1-1; tentatively, D is TRBD1 (5 bases). The CDR3 has 13 residues. The V end was cut by 6 bases, the J end by 2 bases, with 10 bases between. Germline CDR1 is SGHDN and CDR2 is FVKESK. The CDR3 spells CASRKQENTEAFF. The CDR3 DNA follows: TGTGCCAGCAGGAAACAGGAAAACACTGAAGCTTTCTTT.

Only a few counts were recorded for this clone. This chain uses TRBV4-1 with TRBJ1-2; D is uncertain. The V end lost 5 bases, the J end lost 8 bases, and 9 bases lay between the germline ends. This CDR3 has 11 residues. Per the germline V gene, CDR1 is MGHRA and CDR2 is YSYEKL. This CDR3 is CASSEGGGYTF. As DNA, the CDR3 is TGCGCCAGCAGCGAGGGTGGGGGCTACACCTTC.

V is TRBV6-6 and J is TRBJ1-5; D remains unclear. V was pared by 6 bases and J by 5 bases, with 14 bases between. This CDR3 is built from 14 residues. CDR1 and CDR2 from the germline V gene are MNHNY and SVGAGI (reference sequence). CDR3: CASSLSSGDQPQHF. Here the CDR3 DNA reads TGTGCCAGCAGCCTCAGCTCAGGCGATCAGCCCCAGCATTTT.